This paragraph reports one TCR beta chain. Its cognate antigen is unknown. The data belong to a study of T cell repertoires in breast cancer. Whole-study results and caveats: Eight TRBV7 primers may have caused mispriming bias toward TRBV7 in shared TCRs. Tumor-free sentinel nodes shared only about 2% of tumor TCRs; involved nodes shared roughly 7%. This emulsion RT-PCR profile was considered qualitative rather than quantitative.

Germline lookup yields CDR1 MNHEY and CDR2 SVGEGT. V was shortened by 7 bases and J by 6 bases, with 22 bases between the two germline ends. CDR3 length: 16 residues. The expanded emulsion RT-PCR method captured paired alpha and beta chains from CD8+ T cells. Overnight incubation in approximately 9.3 IU/mL IL-2 followed CD8 positive selection of the T cells. Unpaired genes were suppressed by blocking oligonucleotides during a second nested PCR. TCRdb recomputed calls from the emulsion pairing reads with MiXCR, one row per CDR3 protein. The sample consists of some 37,000 distinct CDR3 sequences, 45% of them appearing once.

This receptor was obtained from a pool of human donors with breast cancer or a healthy control (not recorded which). Sequenced sample: CD8+ T cells. The V and J genes are TRBV6-2 or TRBV6-3 and TRBJ2-1; maybe TRBD1 (6 bases). CDR3 residues: CASIENRDFLTNEQFF. For the CDR3, the DNA is TGTGCCAGCATCGAAAACAGGGATTTCCTCACCAATGAGCAGTTCTTC.